The 30 T cell receptor beta chains in this list originate from one sample, sequenced in a study of OX40 agonist ivuxolimab in advanced cancers. Sequencing was performed with immunoSEQ multiplex PCR; in TCRdb, only in-frame clones are kept and a portion is missing. The sample holds 55,000 to 80,000 clones, under 90% seen once. Here the sequenced sample was CD4+ or CD8+ T cells sorted from blood, taken in a trial of the OX40 agonist ivuxolimab. The source is an adult with an advanced solid tumor such as melanoma, head and neck, liver or kidney cancer.

The V call is TRBV5-6, the J call TRBJ1-5; tentative D call: TRBD1 (6 bases). Germline assignment: CDR1 SGHDT and CDR2 YYEEEE. V lost 0 bases, J lost 6 bases, and 10 bases lay in between. This CDR3 has 14 amino acids. CDR3 nucleotides: TGTGCCAGCAGCTTGGGAGGGGGGGGTCAGCCCCAGCATTTT. It codes for CASSLGGGGQPQHF.

Note on this clone: The same CDR3 is also encoded by other DNA sequences in this sample. This rearrangement joins TRBV11-3 to TRBJ1-1; TRBD1 matches 8 bases. CDR3 size: 14 residues. Germline-derived CDR1 and CDR2 are SGHNT and YENEEA. Unmatched junction bases numbered 6, after V lost 9 bases and J lost 0 bases. In DNA form, the CDR3 reads TGTGCCAGTAGTTCGACAGGGGTGAACACTGAAGCTTTCTTT. Protein: CASSSTGVNTEAFF.

V usage is TRBV19 and J usage is TRBJ1-1, with 7 positions matching TRBD1. This CDR3 region has 15 residues. The ends lost 10 bases at V and 1 base at J; junction bases unmatched: 12. Germline loops: CDR1 LNHDA, CDR2 SQIVND (reference sequence). The CDR3 loop is CATHPLQGTNTEAFF. In DNA, the CDR3 is TGTGCCACTCACCCACTACAGGGGACGAACACTGAAGCTTTCTTT.

This chain links TRBV5-4 with TRBJ1-2; D is perhaps TRBD1 (5 bases). Germline-derived CDR1 and CDR2 are SGHNT and YYREEE (reference sequence). V was trimmed by 0 bases and J by 5 bases, leaving 11 bases between them. This CDR3 spans 14 amino acids. In nucleotides, the CDR3 is TGTGCCAGCAGCTTGGTGCAGGGATCTTATGGCTACACCTTC. Protein sequence: CASSLVQGSYGYTF. Together with reference TRBV5-4 and TRBJ1-2, the CDR3 gives the full variable domain: ETGVTQSPTHLIKTRGQQVTLRCSSQSGHNTVSWYQQALGQGPQFIFQYYREEENGRGNFPPRFSGLQFPNYSSELNVNALELDDSALYLCASSLVQGSYGYTFGSGTRLTVV.

The table lists this clone with a count of one. The V gene is TRBV11-2, the J gene TRBJ2-7; TRBD2 aligns across 7 bases. The CDR3 covers 15 residues. Per the germline V gene, CDR1 is SGHAT and CDR2 is FQNNGV. J gave up 2 bases and V 2 bases, and 6 bases lay outside the gene matches. The CDR3 DNA reads as TGTGCCAGCAGCTTATCCACTAGCGCCGCCTACGAGCAGTACTTC. The encoded protein is CASSLSTSAAYEQYF.

This chain uses TRBV27 with TRBJ1-1, with no clear D. Between the trimmed V and J ends, which lost 4 bases and 3 bases, there was a span of 9 bases. The CDR3 consists of 13 residues. The germline gives CDR1 MNHEY, CDR2 SMNVEV (reference sequence). CDR3 region: CASSYRGDTEAFF. The CDR3 region has the DNA TGTGCCAGCAGTTACCGGGGTGACACTGAAGCTTTCTTT.

This clone appeared many times. The V gene is TRBV30, the J gene TRBJ1-3; D uncertain. This CDR3 is built from 14 residues. V gave up 4 bases and J gave up 4 bases, with 14 bases separating them. Germline lookup yields CDR1 GTSNPN and CDR2 SVGIG (reference sequence). The CDR3: CAWIPRGSGNTIYF. CDR3 bases: TGTGCCTGGATCCCACGAGGGTCAGGAAACACCATATATTTT.

The chain employs TRBV28 and TRBJ1-1; no reliable D call. This CDR3 comprises 13 residues. V gave up 1 base and J gave up 6 bases, with 9 bases separating them. Germline V gene lookup returns CDR1 MDHEN and CDR2 SYDVKM. CDR3: CASSLSYTAEAFF. The DNA for the CDR3 is TGTGCCAGCAGTTTATCTTATACAGCTGAAGCTTTCTTT.

The rearrangement joins TRBV7-2 to TRBJ2-2, with D unresolved. CDR3 length: 15 residues. The germline V gene encodes CDR1 SGHTA and CDR2 FQGNSA. The V end lost 5 bases, the J end lost 6 bases, and 16 bases lay between the germline ends. The CDR3 nucleotides are TGTGCCAGCAGCCCTAGGGCCCTGGGCCCCGGGGAGCTGTTTTTT. Its protein product is CASSPRALGPGELFF.

This chain links TRBV7-2 with TRBJ1-1, with D maybe TRBD1 (6 bases). V dropped 0 bases and J dropped 3 bases, with 14 bases sitting between them. Per germline, CDR1 SGHTA and CDR2 FQGNSA. This CDR3 contains 16 residues. CDR3 protein: CASSLALGGGYTEAFF. The CDR3 DNA is TGTGCCAGCAGCTTAGCGCTGGGGGGCGGGTACACTGAAGCTTTCTTT.

This clone was recorded once. At one boundary the junction diverges from the germline segment, which might be a read error. The chain links TRBV7-2 to TRBJ2-5; tentatively, D is TRBD1 (6 bases). The CDR3 contains 11 residues. Germline V lookup: CDR1 SGHTA, CDR2 FQGNSA. The CDR3 DNA reads TGTGCCAGCAGTCTGAAGGACAGTCAGGACTTC. Protein sequence: CASSLKDSQDF.

This clone was detected only a few times. The chain combines TRBV6-5 with TRBJ2-7, with TRBD1 matching over 11 bases. Germline V gene data show CDR1 as MNHEY and CDR2 as SVGAGI. The CDR3 consists of 13 residues. Germline trimming cut 8 bases from V and 6 bases from J; bases unmatched to any gene: 6. CDR3 DNA: TGTGCCAGCGGAGGACAGGGGGCTCGCGAGCAGTACTTC. This encodes CASGGQGAREQYF.

The chain is built from TRBV29-1 and TRBJ2-7; the D gene is possibly TRBD1 (6 bases). This CDR3 is 11 amino acids long. The germline gives CDR1 SQVTM, CDR2 ANQGSEA. V was trimmed by 7 bases and J by 3 bases, leaving 10 bases between them. The CDR3 is CSGGQGYEQYF. The CDR3 DNA reads TGCAGCGGGGGGCAGGGCTACGAGCAGTACTTC.

The rearrangement uses TRBV9 and TRBJ2-1, with 12 bases fitting TRBD2. Trimming cost V 4 bases and J 6 bases; bases outside gene matches: 11. The CDR3 has 17 amino acids. CDR1 and CDR2 from the germline V gene are SGDLS and YYNGEE. The CDR3 nucleotides read TGTGCCAGCAGCTCTACTCCTAGCGGGAGGGCCGTCAATGAGCAGTTCTTC. This sequence encodes CASSSTPSGRAVNEQFF.

The CDR3 region has the DNA TGTGCTAGTTGTCGACACCCCGCTAATGAAAAACTGTTTTTT. It yields the protein CASCRHPANEKLFF. This chain connects TRBV12-5 to TRBJ1-4; no clear D gene. This CDR3 spans 14 amino acids. The ends were cut back, 8 bases at V and 3 bases at J, with 13 bases in the middle. Germline-derived CDR1 and CDR2 are LGHNT and FRNRAP.

The chain is built from TRBV14 and TRBJ1-6, with D tentatively TRBD1 (5 bases). The CDR3 is 16 amino acids. V was trimmed by 3 bases and J by 9 bases, leaving 18 bases between them. CDR1 and CDR2 (germline): SGHDN, FVKESK. DNA of the CDR3: TGTGCCAGCAGCCAGTCTCCAGGGCCAGTTTTTTCACCCCTCCACTTT. Protein: CASSQSPGPVFSPLHF.

CDR3 nucleotide sequence: TGTGCCAGCAGCTTGGAGAGGGGCCCGGACACCATATATTTT. It encodes CASSLERGPDTIYF. This chain links TRBV5-4 with TRBJ1-3; the D gene is possibly TRBD1 (5 bases). Trimming stripped 0 bases from V and 8 bases from J, with 12 bases between. This CDR3 has 14 residues. From germline, CDR1 is SGHNT and CDR2 YYREEE (reference sequence).

This clone showed up just once. J is TRBJ1-1 and V is TRBV9; no reliable D call. This CDR3 spans 15 amino acids. V was trimmed by 2 bases and J by 0 bases, leaving 11 bases between them. From germline, CDR1 is SGDLS and CDR2 YYNGEE. The CDR3: CASSVLGEMNTEAFF. The CDR3 nucleotides read TGTGCCAGCAGCGTCCTTGGGGAGATGAACACTGAAGCTTTCTTT.

The V and J genes are TRBV6-6 and TRBJ1-1; TRBD1 aligns across 7 bases. The CDR3 has 16 residues. Trimming removed 5 bases from V and 5 bases from J; junction bases left unmatched: 14. Germline V CDR1 and CDR2: MNHNY, SVGAGI (reference sequence). CDR3 nucleotide sequence: TGTGCCAGCAGTCCCCTCGGCGCAGGGGGGAGGACTGAAGCTTTCTTT. Its translation is CASSPLGAGGRTEAFF.

The chain uses TRBV18 and TRBJ1-6; D gene uncertain. Germline lookup yields CDR1 KGHSH and CDR2 LQKENI. V lost 0 bases to trimming and J lost 6 bases, with 6 bases between them. The CDR3 has 14 residues. This chain's CDR3 is CASSPPMPNSPLHF. CDR3 DNA sequence: TGTGCCAGCTCACCACCGATGCCTAATTCACCCCTCCACTTT.

The chain carries TRBV25-1 and TRBJ1-2, with TRBD1 matching 9 bases. The CDR3 loop spans 14 amino acids. The germline CDR1 and CDR2 sequences are MGHDK and SYGVNS. Trimming at V came to 6 bases and at J to 5 bases, leaving 7 bases not matched to a gene. CDR3 in DNA: TGTGCCAGCAGCCCCCATGGGACAGGGTATGGCTACACCTTC. Its protein product is CASSPHGTGYGYTF.

This clone has only one observation. The chain has TRBV5-1 and TRBJ2-1, with 9 bases lining up with TRBD1. This CDR3 contains 17 residues. Germline V gene data show CDR1 as SGHRS and CDR2 as YFSETQ. V gave up 4 bases and J gave up 0 bases; unmatched junction bases: 8. The CDR3 is CASSTADRGYSYNEQFF. The CDR3 region has the DNA TGCGCCAGCAGCACTGCCGACAGGGGGTACTCCTACAATGAGCAGTTCTTC. Supplemented by reference TRBV5-1 and TRBJ2-1, the full variable domain reads KAGVTQTPRYLIKTRGQQVTLSCSPISGHRSVSWYQQTPGQGLQFLFEYFSETQRNKGNFPGRFSGRQFSNSRSEMNVSTLELGDSALYLCASSTADRGYSYNEQFFGPGTRLTVL.

V gene TRBV6-1 combines with J gene TRBJ1-2, with D possibly TRBD1 on 5 matching bases. The germline gives CDR1 MNHNS, CDR2 SASEGT. The V end lost 6 bases, the J end lost 8 bases, and 16 bases lay between the germline ends. There are 13 residues in the CDR3. This CDR3 reads CASSLGGEEGYTF. The CDR3 DNA follows: TGTGCCAGCAGCCTCGGGGGGGAGGAGGGCTACACCTTC.

V usage is TRBV6-5 and J usage is TRBJ2-6; weak D call: TRBD1 (6 bases). CDR3 size: 14 residues. The germline V and J ends were trimmed by 7 bases and 2 bases, with 9 bases remaining between them. Germline CDR1 reads MNHEY; CDR2 reads SVGAGI. CDR3 bases: TGTGCCAGCACAGGGGCAACTGGGGCCAACGTCCTGACTTTC. Translating gives CASTGATGANVLTF.

The chain employs TRBV7-2 and TRBJ1-5, with 7 bases matching TRBD1. This CDR3 contains 13 residues. The germline V gene has CDR1 SGHTA and CDR2 FQGNSA. V lost 5 bases to trimming and J lost 4 bases; unmatched junction nucleotides: 2. The CDR3 is CASSLQGNQPQHF. In DNA form, the CDR3 reads TGTGCCAGCAGCCTACAGGGGAATCAGCCCCAGCATTTT.

This clone was detected only once. The chain carries TRBV5-8 and TRBJ2-1; 9 positions match TRBD1. Germline lookup yields CDR1 SGHTS and CDR2 YDEGEE. V gave up 5 bases and J gave up 0 bases; unmatched junction bases: 3. CDR3 length: 15 residues. CDR3 coding DNA: TGTGCCAGCAGGCGGGGACAGGGCTCCTACAATGAGCAGTTCTTC. Protein sequence: CASRRGQGSYNEQFF.

The chain couples TRBV11-2 to TRBJ2-2; a possible D gene is TRBD1 (6 bases). The CDR3 has 15 residues. V was clipped by 6 bases and J by 3 bases, with 14 bases between them. From germline, CDR1 is SGHAT and CDR2 FQNNGV. This CDR3 is CASRRLRGDTGELFF. In DNA form, the CDR3 reads TGTGCCAGCAGGAGACTCAGGGGTGACACCGGGGAGCTGTTTTTT. The full variable domain, in which reference TRBV11-2 and TRBJ2-2 provide the parts outside the CDR3, is EAGVAQSPRYKIIEKRQSVAFWCNPISGHATLYWYQQILGQGPKLLIQFQNNGVVDDSQLPKDRFSAERLKGVDSTLKIQPAKLEDSAVYLCASRRLRGDTGELFFGEGSRLTVL.

The chain links TRBV25-1 to TRBJ1-5; D might be TRBD1 (6 bases). There are 15 residues in the CDR3. V shed 4 bases and J shed 3 bases, with 13 bases lying between them. Germline CDR1 and CDR2: MGHDK and SYGVNS. CDR3 nucleotides: TGTGCCAGCAGTGGACTACAGGGCCTCAATCAGCCCCAGCATTTT. Translating it yields CASSGLQGLNQPQHF.

About this clone itself: The same CDR3 also results from other DNA sequences found in this sample. The CDR3 reads CASSHSPGNSNQPQHF. DNA for the CDR3: TGTGCCAGCAGCCACTCCCCGGGGAATAGCAATCAGCCCCAGCATTTT. This chain links TRBV4-2 with TRBJ1-5; D unclear. The V gene lost 3 bases and the J gene lost 0 bases, with 12 bases spanning the gap. The CDR3 has 16 amino acids. Looked up from germline, CDR1 is LGHNA and CDR2 is YNFKEQ.

This clone was seen once. This sequence joins TRBV4-1 and TRBJ2-5; D not certain. The CDR3 covers 13 residues. V was cut by 1 base and J by 2 bases, with 5 bases left in between. CDR1 is MGHRA, CDR2 YSYEKL, per germline. CDR3 nucleotides: TGCGCCAGCAGCCAAGGCATACAAGAGACCCAGTACTTC. This translates into CASSQGIQETQYF.